These 30 T cell receptor beta chains originate from one sample sequenced in a study of T cell responses to AZD1222 COVID-19 vaccine (dated by TCRdb to the early 2020s). Library construction relied on the immunoSEQ multiplex PCR assay. The source is immuneACCESS, and TCRdb retained only in-frame sequences with V and J called. Part of the clones is not carried over; for the studies checked, unresolved V genes explain less than half of this, and the remainder is unexplained. Within this sample are approximately 130,000 clones, with 75% to 95% of them counted one time only. 3.5% to 4.5% of the sample comes from the top ten. Read against the paper, the sample's time point label means: about 28 days (+/-7) after the second vaccine dose. Read against the paper, the sample's treatment or condition label means: meningococcal conjugate vaccine given as trial control. The sample consisted of peripheral blood, taken 28 days after the second dose of the MenACWY control vaccine. The source is an adult who received the MenACWY meningococcal vaccine as a control.

The chain has TRBV3-1 (or the pseudogene TRBV3-2) and TRBJ1-5, with D maybe TRBD1 (6 bases). This CDR3 contains 16 residues. V dropped 4 bases and J dropped 6 bases, with 19 bases sitting between them. Germline V gene data show CDR1 as LGHDT and CDR2 as YNNKEL (reference sequence). CDR3: CASSPGYRDRGQPQHF. The CDR3 coding sequence is TGTGCCAGCAGCCCTGGATACAGGGATCGGGGTCAGCCCCAGCATTTT.

The chain has TRBV5-6 and TRBJ1-6; perhaps TRBD1 as D (6 bases). This CDR3 has 15 amino acids. Germline lookup yields CDR1 SGHDT and CDR2 YYEEEE. The V end lost 2 bases, the J end lost 11 bases, and 17 bases lay between the germline ends. The CDR3 nucleotides are TGTGCCAGCAGCTTAGGTTGGTCAGGGGATACACCCCTCCACTTT. It is translated as CASSLGWSGDTPLHF.

The V gene is TRBV7-7, the J gene TRBJ2-2; D may be TRBD2 (6 bases). Germline V lookup: CDR1 SSHAT, CDR2 FNYEAQ (reference sequence). With 5 bases removed from V and 2 bases from J, the gap between germline ends came to 18 bases. The CDR3 runs to 17 residues. CDR3 loop: CASSPRAGLYNTGELFF. The CDR3 coding sequence is TGTGCCAGCAGCCCACGGGCGGGACTCTATAACACCGGGGAGCTGTTTTTT.

V is TRBV5-1 and J is TRBJ2-1, with 12 bases lining up with TRBD2. This CDR3 contains 16 residues. CDR1 is SGHRS and CDR2 is YFSETQ in the germline V gene. Trimming took 4 bases from V and 3 from J; bases not matched to a gene: 5. This CDR3 is CASSPQLAGGYNEQFF. In nucleotides, the CDR3 is TGCGCCAGCAGCCCCCAACTAGCGGGAGGCTACAATGAGCAGTTCTTC.

The gene calls are TRBV7-9 and TRBJ1-2, with 8 bases lining up with TRBD1. Germline V CDR1 and CDR2: SEHNR, FQNEAQ (reference sequence). This CDR3 is built from 14 residues. V lost 3 bases to trimming and J lost 2 bases; unmatched junction nucleotides: 2. The CDR3: CASSLTGVNYGYTF. CDR3 nucleotides: TGTGCCAGCAGCTTGACAGGGGTCAACTATGGCTACACCTTC. The whole variable domain, remainder taken from reference TRBV7-9 and TRBJ1-2, is DTGVSQNPRHKITKRGQNVTFRCDPISEHNRLYWYRQTLGQGPEFLTYFQNEAQLEKSRLLSDRFSAERPKGSFSTLEIQRTEQGDSAMYLCASSLTGVNYGYTFGSGTRLTVV.

The chain uses TRBV6-1 and TRBJ1-2; D is possibly TRBD1 (5 bases). The V and J ends lost 1 base and 5 bases respectively, with 17 bases between them. The CDR3 length is 16 residues. CDR1 is MNHNS, CDR2 SASEGT, per germline. DNA of the CDR3: TGTGCCAGCAGTGAAGAACGCCCGGGGGGTAGGTATGGCTACACCTTC. Its protein is CASSEERPGGRYGYTF.

This chain uses TRBV12-3 or TRBV12-4 with TRBJ2-1; D unresolved. The CDR3 totals 11 residues. V dropped 8 bases and J dropped 7 bases, with 9 bases sitting between them. CDR3 residues: CASARGNEQFF. Here the CDR3 DNA reads TGTGCCAGCGCCAGAGGAAATGAGCAGTTCTTC.

The chain uses TRBV27 and TRBJ2-6, with TRBD1 identical over 7 bases. The CDR3 extends over 19 amino acids. Germline CDR1 reads MNHEY; CDR2 reads SMNVEV (reference sequence). Losses at the gene ends were 0 bases for V and 1 base for J; bases not matched to a gene: 9. CDR3 in DNA: TGTGCCAGCAGTTTATCCATAGACAGGGTTGTTTCTGGGGCCAACGTCCTGACTTTC. Translating it yields CASSLSIDRVVSGANVLTF.

The chain joins TRBV19 to TRBJ2-7; perhaps TRBD1 as D (6 bases). V gave up 3 bases and J gave up 2 bases, with 14 bases separating them. The CDR3 runs to 15 residues. Germline CDR1 is LNHDA and CDR2 is SQIVND (reference sequence). DNA for the CDR3: TGTGCCAGTAGTATGGTGGCAGGGGTCCCCTACGAGCAGTACGTC. Translated, it gives CASSMVAGVPYEQYV.

This chain connects TRBV7-9 to TRBJ2-6; 8 positions match TRBD1. V lost 1 base, J lost 4 bases, and 3 bases stayed unmatched. CDR3 length equals 16 residues. The germline V gene has CDR1 SEHNR and CDR2 FQNEAQ (reference sequence). Written as DNA, the CDR3 is TGTGCCAGCAGCTTAGTTCAGGGGGCCGGGGCCAACGTCCTGACTTTC. Translating it yields CASSLVQGAGANVLTF.

The rearrangement joins TRBV29-1 to TRBJ1-1; D unresolved. The CDR3 is 13 residues long. The germline V gene has CDR1 SQVTM and CDR2 ANQGSEA. V was cut by 0 bases and J by 4 bases, with 9 bases left in between. The CDR3 bases are TGCAGCGTTGAAGAAGGGTGGCGCACTGAAGCTTTCTTT. It specifies CSVEEGWRTEAFF.

The chain employs TRBV6-5 and TRBJ1-6, with D uncertain. Germline V gene lookup returns CDR1 MNHEY and CDR2 SVGAGI. The length of the CDR3 is 15 residues. V was clipped by 0 bases and J by 10 bases, with 13 bases between them. The CDR3 DNA reads TGTGCCAGCAGTTACTCACCGGGTCAGGACTCACCCCTCCACTTT. Translated: CASSYSPGQDSPLHF.

The chain links TRBV27 to TRBJ2-6; D is uncertain. Trimming pared 2 bases from V and 2 bases from J, leaving 1 base between. CDR1 is MNHEY, CDR2 SMNVEV, per germline (reference sequence). The CDR3 contains 13 residues. The CDR3 protein is CASSLTGANVLTF. CDR3 nucleotide sequence: TGTGCCAGCAGTTTAACTGGGGCCAACGTCCTGACTTTC. Drawing the rest from reference TRBV27 and TRBJ2-6, the complete variable domain is EAQVTQNPRYLITVTGKKLTVTCSQNMNHEYMSWYRQDPGLGLRQIYYSMNVEVTDKGDVPEGYKVSRKEKRNFPLILESPSPNQTSLYFCASSLTGANVLTFGAGSRLTVL.

For the CDR3, the DNA is TGTGCCAGCAGCAGTTCTAGCGGCACCGGGGAGCTGTTTTTT. Translation: CASSSSSGTGELFF. The rearrangement joins TRBV25-1 to TRBJ2-2; 7 nucleotides line up with TRBD2. Unmatched junction bases numbered 5, after V lost 6 bases and J lost 4 bases. The CDR3 sequence is 14 residues long. Germline CDR1 and CDR2: MGHDK and SYGVNS.

The chain employs TRBV10-2 and TRBJ2-3; a weak D match, TRBD1 (5 bases). Per the germline V gene, CDR1 is WSHSY and CDR2 is SAAADI. V was clipped by 6 bases and J by 0 bases, with 10 bases between them. This CDR3 is built from 14 residues. CDR3 in amino acids: CASRGVGSTDTQYF. CDR3 DNA sequence: TGCGCCAGCAGAGGGGTCGGGAGCACAGATACGCAGTATTTT.

The chain has TRBV29-1 and TRBJ2-7; weak D call: TRBD1 (5 bases). Germline assignment: CDR1 SQVTM and CDR2 ANQGSEA. V gave up 7 bases and J gave up 0 bases, with 13 bases separating them. The CDR3 loop spans 13 amino acids. This CDR3 is CSALDSSSYEQYF. The CDR3 DNA reads as TGCAGCGCTCTAGACAGTTCCTCCTACGAGCAGTACTTC.

This clone came up a few times. The rearrangement links TRBV12-3 or TRBV12-4 to TRBJ1-6, with D possibly matching TRBD1 (5 bases). Between the trimmed V and J ends, which lost 1 base and 8 bases, there was a span of 6 bases. This CDR3 contains 13 residues. CDR3 residues: CASSLGGDSPLHF. CDR3 DNA: TGTGCCAGCAGTTTAGGGGGGGATTCACCCCTCCACTTT.

The rearrangement joins TRBV29-1 to TRBJ1-1, with TRBD1 matching over 7 bases. The CDR3 is made up of 16 amino acids. V lost 5 bases to trimming and J lost 0 bases; unmatched junction nucleotides: 12. Germline V lookup: CDR1 SQVTM, CDR2 ANQGSEA. The CDR3 DNA sequence: TGCAGCGTTCGGCCAAGGGGGCGAGTTATGAACACTGAAGCTTTCTTT. Translated, it gives CSVRPRGRVMNTEAFF.

The rearrangement uses TRBV6-2 or TRBV6-3 and TRBJ1-1; 7 positions match TRBD1. V lost 5 bases and J lost 7; bases outside the gene matches: 10. The germline V gene has CDR1 MNHEY and CDR2 SVGEGT. This CDR3 spans 14 amino acids. The CDR3 is CASSILTGTNEAFF. CDR3 in DNA: TGTGCCAGCAGTATCCTGACAGGGACAAATGAAGCTTTCTTT.

The V gene is TRBV24-1, the J gene TRBJ2-1; D is unresolved. This CDR3 contains 16 residues. Trimming took off 3 bases at V and 6 bases at J, with 17 bases between the two ends. Germline V CDR1 and CDR2: KGHDR, SFDVKD. The CDR3 DNA reads TGTGCCACCAGTGATCCGCGGCCTATTTTGCCCAATGAGCAGTTCTTC. Its protein product is CATSDPRPILPNEQFF.

A single count supports this clone. This chain uses TRBV24-1 with TRBJ1-5; D call uncertain. Germline CDR1 reads KGHDR; CDR2 reads SFDVKD. V gave up 4 bases and J gave up 4 bases, with 10 bases separating them. This CDR3 contains 14 residues. The CDR3 loop reads CATSDTIGNQPQHF. CDR3 DNA: TGTGCCACCAGTGACACCATCGGGAATCAGCCCCAGCATTTT.

This clone has a single count. The V and J genes are TRBV15 and TRBJ2-2; 8 positions agree with TRBD1. The CDR3 has 16 residues. J gave up 5 bases and V 0 bases, and 5 bases lay outside the gene matches. Germline values: CDR1 LNHNV, CDR2 YYDKDF (reference sequence). This CDR3 reads CATSREQGGRTGELFF. CDR3 coding DNA: TGTGCCACCAGCAGAGAACAGGGGGGTAGGACCGGGGAGCTGTTTTTT. The entire variable domain, with the rest obtained from reference TRBV15 and TRBJ2-2, is as follows: DAMVIQNPRYQVTQFGKPVTLSCSQTLNHNVMYWYQQKSSQAPKLLFHYYDKDFNNEADTPDNFQSRRPNTSFCFLDIRSPGLGDTAMYLCATSREQGGRTGELFFGEGSRLTVL.

The rearrangement joins TRBV5-1 to TRBJ2-2, with D maybe TRBD2 (6 bases). CDR3 length equals 16 residues. CDR1 is SGHRS, CDR2 YFSETQ, per germline. V was clipped by 0 bases and J by 2 bases, with 11 bases between them. CDR3 nucleotide sequence: TGCGCCAGCAGCTTGGAGGGGACTTCAAACACCGGGGAGCTGTTTTTT. It encodes CASSLEGTSNTGELFF.

V usage is TRBV29-1 and J usage is TRBJ2-5, with 7 bases fitting TRBD1. The CDR3 spans 14 residues. J was trimmed by 4 bases and V by 6 bases; bases with no gene match: 11. Germline CDR1 reads SQVTM; CDR2 reads ANQGSEA. CDR3 DNA sequence: TGCAGCGTCGACACTTTGACAGGGACAGAGACCCAGTACTTC. It translates to CSVDTLTGTETQYF. Full variable domain (remainder filled in from reference TRBV29-1 and TRBJ2-5): SAVISQKPSRDICQRGTSLTIQCQVDSQVTMMFWYRQQPGQSLTLIATANQGSEATYESGFVIDKFPISRPNLTFSTLTVSNMSPEDSSIYLCSVDTLTGTETQYFGPGTRLLVL.

The chain links TRBV5-8 to TRBJ1-1; D is possibly TRBD1 (5 bases). The germline CDR1 and CDR2 sequences are SGHTS and YDEGEE. V lost 4 bases to trimming and J lost 8 bases, with 12 bases between them. The CDR3 contains 12 residues. CDR3 in amino acids: CASSRGRLEAFF. The CDR3 DNA follows: TGTGCCAGCAGCAGGGGACGGTTAGAAGCTTTCTTT.

The chain has TRBV7-6 and TRBJ2-7; 16 nucleotides match TRBD2. Germline V gene sequence: CDR1 SGHVS, CDR2 FNYEAQ. The CDR3 extends over 19 amino acids. Trimming removed 4 bases from V and 3 bases from J; junction bases left unmatched: 12. DNA for the CDR3: TGTGCCAGCAGCTCAGAGCCGGGACTAGCGGGAGGGGGGGTCTACGAGCAGTACTTC. This codes for CASSSEPGLAGGGVYEQYF.

The chain combines TRBV28 with TRBJ1-4, with TRBD1 matching 8 bases. Trimming removed 2 bases from V and 8 bases from J; junction bases left unmatched: 7. This CDR3 spans 15 amino acids. The germline CDR1 and CDR2 sequences are MDHEN and SYDVKM. Here the CDR3 DNA reads TGTGCCAGCAGTTTAATAGGACAGGGCGAGGAAAAACTGTTTTTT. It yields the protein CASSLIGQGEEKLFF.

This clone was seen a few times. The rearrangement links TRBV10-1 to TRBJ2-2; 8 bases are shared with TRBD1. V lost 4 bases, J lost 0 bases, and 10 bases stayed unmatched. This CDR3 is built from 18 residues. The germline CDR1 and CDR2 sequences are WNHNN and SYGVQD (reference sequence). CDR3 loop: CASSGIIGQGANTGELFF. CDR3 DNA: TGCGCCAGCAGTGGGATAATAGGACAGGGCGCGAACACCGGGGAGCTGTTTTTT.

J is TRBJ1-5 and V is TRBV28; D call uncertain. The CDR3 totals 15 residues. Between the trimmed V and J ends, which lost 4 bases and 2 bases, there was a span of 12 bases. The germline V gene encodes CDR1 MDHEN and CDR2 SYDVKM. In DNA, the CDR3 is TGTGCCAGCAGTTCTCCAATGAGTGGCAATCAGCCCCAGCATTTT. This translates into CASSSPMSGNQPQHF.

This chain links TRBV4-3 with TRBJ2-1; D call uncertain. V was trimmed by 0 bases and J by 0 bases, leaving 6 bases between them. Germline lookup yields CDR1 LGHNA and CDR2 YSLEER. The CDR3 runs 15 residues. The CDR3 DNA follows: TGCGCCAGCAGCCAAGACAGTTTCTCCTACAATGAGCAGTTCTTC. Translating gives CASSQDSFSYNEQFF.